This T cell receptor (beta chain) was profiled in a study of molecular identifiers for immune sequencing clone quantification. On this clonotype itself: This may stem from a read error, because a much larger clone lies one nucleotide away.

MiXCR, run by TCRdb on the PCR reads, gives a single entry per CDR3 protein. The sample shows 460,000 or so distinct CDR3 sequences, about 21% of them seen only once. Material: naive CD8+ T cells from blood, with Jurkat cell RNA spiked in. The subset was: FACS-sorted CD8+CD4-CCR7+CD45RA+ naive T cells. The receptor was derived from a human donor in good health. Some libraries in this study had Jurkat cell RNA spiked in.

CDR3 loop: CAGSSELYTEAFF. CDR3 nucleotide sequence: TGTGCCGGCAGTTCCGAGTTATACACTGAAGCTTTCTTT. The V gene is TRBV7-6, the J gene TRBJ1-1; D is unresolved. The length of the CDR3 is 13 residues. In germline, CDR1 is SGHVS, CDR2 FNYEAQ. The entire variable domain, with the rest obtained from reference TRBV7-6 and TRBJ1-1, is as follows: GAGVSQSPRYKVTKRGQDVALRCDPISGHVSLYWYRQALGQGPEFLTYFNYEAQQDKSGLPNDRFSAERPEGSISTLTIQRTEQRDSAMYRCAGSSELYTEAFFGQGTRLTVV.